Listed below are T cell receptor beta chains from one sample, sequenced in a study of naive and memory T cell subsets. Each CDR3 protein is one row after TCRdb ran MiXCR on the UMI-ligation and nested PCR reads. The table has more than 95,000 distinct CDR3 sequences, more than 14% seen once. The sequencing input was naive CD8+ T cells from blood. Receptors originate from a human donor in good health. Both conserved end residues are part of each CDR3.

J	length	V	CDR3
TRBJ1-4	15	TRBV7-8	CASSKGTGGLEKLFF
TRBJ1-1	14	TRBV9	CASSVSGGRTEAFF
TRBJ2-1	16	TRBV7-2	CASSSLDRASYNEQFF
TRBJ1-1	14	TRBV12-3/TRBV12-4	CASSLVGTGTEAFF
TRBJ1-5	18	TRBV12-3/TRBV12-4	CASSLDRSLLRSNQPQHF
TRBJ1-1	15	TRBV11-2	CASSLEEWGATEAFF
TRBJ1-4	14	TRBV11-2	CASRDYRDNEKLFF
TRBJ2-7	15	TRBV11-2	CASSLVSPGAYEQYF
TRBJ2-5	17	TRBV7-8	CASSLAEGTTRQETQYF
TRBJ1-2	15	TRBV11-2	CASSFGGGSGDGYTF
TRBJ2-1	15	TRBV19	CASSIASGPYNEQFF
TRBJ2-1	12	TRBV28	CASSYPGNEQFF
TRBJ2-7	13	TRBV6-6	CASSYGLGYEQYF
TRBJ1-2	14	TRBV20-1	CSAREVDRGYGYTF
TRBJ2-4	18	TRBV4-2	CASSQDPNSSGAKNIQYF
TRBJ2-3	16	TRBV5-6	CASSLALRGRTDTQYF
TRBJ2-7	14	TRBV27	CASSLSSGWNEQYF
TRBJ2-2	15	TRBV29-1	CSVEDGGSFPGELFF
TRBJ1-1	17	TRBV5-5	CASTLYSLESLNTEAFF
TRBJ2-1	12	TRBV29-1	CSARGPSDEQFF
TRBJ2-1	8	TRBV29-1	CSVSEQFF
TRBJ2-3	14	TRBV7-8	CASTKSGVRDTQYF
TRBJ2-7	15	TRBV13	CASSRATGPADEQYF
TRBJ1-3	14	TRBV13	CASSPENSGNTIYF
TRBJ1-2	14	TRBV20-1	CSVERGGRYYGYTF
TRBJ2-5	15	TRBV7-3	CDSSPRTGVLETQYF
TRBJ1-1	13	TRBV4-3	CASSGNMNTEAFF
TRBJ2-1	13	TRBV27	CASSIMGLGEQFF
TRBJ2-7	15	TRBV12-3/TRBV12-4	CASSSSGSPGYEQYF
TRBJ1-1	15	TRBV5-6	CASSAYREGDTEAFF
TRBJ2-4	13	TRBV12-3/TRBV12-4	CASSFGGKNIQYF
TRBJ1-1	12	TRBV19	CATIDRRAEAFF
TRBJ2-7	16	TRBV15	CATSGTSGQGAWEQYF
TRBJ1-1	13	TRBV12-3/TRBV12-4	CASSGQPALEAFF
TRBJ1-1	14	TRBV11-3	CASSPDTYGTEAFF
TRBJ2-1	13	TRBV12-3/TRBV12-4	CASSSSPASGQFF
TRBJ2-4	14	TRBV29-1	CSVVGMGAKNIQYF
TRBJ2-3	15	TRBV4-3	CASSQVAAEADTQYF
TRBJ2-7	11	TRBV3-1	CASSQLTEQYF
TRBJ2-1	15	TRBV27	CASSLIRDESNEQFF
TRBJ2-1	18	TRBV12-3/TRBV12-4	CASSLAQSKHSRNNEQFF
TRBJ2-1	17	TRBV6-5	CASSYSWTSGPYNEQFF
TRBJ1-6	17	TRBV15	CATSRDRVSSYNSPLHF
TRBJ2-3	15	TRBV29-1	CSVEGGHTGTDTQYF